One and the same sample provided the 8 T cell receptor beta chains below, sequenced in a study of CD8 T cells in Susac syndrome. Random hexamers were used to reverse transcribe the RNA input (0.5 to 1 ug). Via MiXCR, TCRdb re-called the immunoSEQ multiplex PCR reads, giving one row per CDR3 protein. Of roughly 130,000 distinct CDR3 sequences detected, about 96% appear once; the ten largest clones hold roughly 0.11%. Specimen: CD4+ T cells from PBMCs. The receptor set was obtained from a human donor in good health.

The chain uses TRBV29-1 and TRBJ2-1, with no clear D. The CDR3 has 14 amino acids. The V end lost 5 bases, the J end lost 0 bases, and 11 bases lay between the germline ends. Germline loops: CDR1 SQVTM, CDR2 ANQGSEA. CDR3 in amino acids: CSVRDQSSYNEQFF. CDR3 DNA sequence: TGCAGCGTTAGAGACCAGAGCTCCTACAATGAGCAGTTCTTC.

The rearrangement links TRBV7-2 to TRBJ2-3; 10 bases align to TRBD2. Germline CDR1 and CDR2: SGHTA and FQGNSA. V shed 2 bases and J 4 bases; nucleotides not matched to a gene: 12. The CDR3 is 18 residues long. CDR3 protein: CASSLFTVAGGRSDTQYF. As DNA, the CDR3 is TGTGCCAGCAGCTTATTCACGGTAGCGGGAGGAAGATCAGATACGCAGTATTTT.

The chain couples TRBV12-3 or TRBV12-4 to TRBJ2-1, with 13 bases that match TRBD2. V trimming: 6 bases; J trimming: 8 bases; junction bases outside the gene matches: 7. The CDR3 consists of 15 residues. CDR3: CASSPGTSGVDEQFF. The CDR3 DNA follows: TGTGCCAGCAGCCCCGGGACTAGCGGGGTCGATGAGCAGTTCTTC.

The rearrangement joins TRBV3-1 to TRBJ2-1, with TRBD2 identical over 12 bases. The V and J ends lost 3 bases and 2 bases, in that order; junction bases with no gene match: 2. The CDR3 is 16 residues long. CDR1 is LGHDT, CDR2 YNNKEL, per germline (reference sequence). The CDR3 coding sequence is TGTGCCAGCAGCCATAGGACTAGCGGGGCCTACAATGAGCAGTTCTTC. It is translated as CASSHRTSGAYNEQFF.

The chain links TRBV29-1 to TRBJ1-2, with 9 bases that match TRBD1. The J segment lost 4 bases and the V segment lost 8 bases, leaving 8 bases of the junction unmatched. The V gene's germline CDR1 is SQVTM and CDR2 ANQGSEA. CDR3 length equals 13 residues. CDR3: CSITGGAGYGYTF. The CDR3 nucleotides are TGCAGCATCACAGGGGGCGCTGGCTATGGCTACACCTTC.

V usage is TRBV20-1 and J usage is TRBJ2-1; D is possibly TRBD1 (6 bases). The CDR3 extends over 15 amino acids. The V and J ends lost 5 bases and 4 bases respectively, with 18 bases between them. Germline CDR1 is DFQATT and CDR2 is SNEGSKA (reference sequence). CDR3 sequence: CSAGRSRGIYNEQFF. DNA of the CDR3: TGCAGTGCTGGGCGGTCGAGGGGGATATACAATGAGCAGTTCTTC.

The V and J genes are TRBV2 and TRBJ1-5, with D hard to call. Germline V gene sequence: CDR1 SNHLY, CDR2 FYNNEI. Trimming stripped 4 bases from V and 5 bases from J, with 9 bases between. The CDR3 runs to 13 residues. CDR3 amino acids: CASSGPGHQPQHF. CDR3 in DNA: TGTGCCAGCAGTGGGCCGGGCCATCAGCCCCAGCATTTT.

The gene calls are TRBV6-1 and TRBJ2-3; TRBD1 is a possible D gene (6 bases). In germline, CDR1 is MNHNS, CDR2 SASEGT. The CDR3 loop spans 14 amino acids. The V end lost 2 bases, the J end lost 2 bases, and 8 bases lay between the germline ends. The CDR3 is CASSERDTTDTQYF. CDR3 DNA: TGTGCCAGCAGTGAACGGGACACCACAGATACGCAGTATTTT.